These T cell receptor beta chains were read from a single sample in a study of shared clonotypes between healthy human individuals. Some clones are missing from TCRdb's copy, which holds only in-frame ones; the method was immunoSEQ multiplex PCR. The repertoire holds about 1.5 million clones, with around 97% as singletons. Source material: naive CD4+ T cells sorted from blood. All receptors derive from a man aged 25 to 45 in good health. CDR3s include the opening cysteine and the closing phenylalanine or tryptophan. Each record gives: clone size, D gene, J gene, V gene, CDR3 protein, CDR3 DNA. D genes are given only for firm matches. Size is omitted from some rows. Given values are once, few, many or a class for expanded clones.

>-|TRBD1|TRBJ2-5|TRBV14
CASSQGFGTGGFETQYF
TGTGCCAGCAGCCAAGGGTTCGGGACAGGGGGCTTTGAGACCCAGTACTTC
>-|-|TRBJ1-5|TRBV28
CASSPGGSNQPQHF
TGTGCCAGCAGCCCCGGAGGGTCGAATCAGCCCCAGCATTTT
>-|-|TRBJ2-1|TRBV18
CASSSLGESSYNEQFF
TGTGCCAGCTCAAGTCTGGGGGAGAGCTCCTACAATGAGCAGTTCTTC
>-|-|TRBJ1-1|TRBV5-5
CASSLARGRNTEAFF
TGTGCCAGCAGCTTGGCCAGGGGAAGGAACACTGAAGCTTTCTTT
>-|-|TRBJ1-1|TRBV19
CASSRTTGYTEAFF
TGTGCCAGTAGCCGCACCACAGGGTACACTGAAGCTTTCTTT
>-|-|TRBJ2-2|TRBV11-2
CASSLEAYRANTGELFF
TGTGCCAGCAGCTTAGAAGCGTACAGGGCTAACACCGGGGAGCTGTTTTTT
>few|TRBD2|TRBJ2-1|TRBV7-9
CASSLAPGGGPVDEQFF
TGTGCCAGCAGCTTAGCTCCCGGGGGAGGGCCTGTCGATGAGCAGTTCTTC
>-|-|TRBJ1-1|TRBV5-1
CASRVTVNTEAFF
TGCGCCAGCCGAGTAACAGTGAACACTGAAGCTTTCTTT
>-|-|TRBJ2-5|TRBV5-4
CASSSEGPQYF
TGTGCCAGCAGCAGTGAGGGGCCCCAGTACTTC
>-|-|TRBJ2-2|TRBV19
CASSMKWGARNTGELFF
TGTGCCAGTAGTATGAAATGGGGGGCTAGAAACACCGGGGAGCTGTTTTTT
>-|-|TRBJ2-1|TRBV5-1
CASSLVGTTYNEQFF
TGCGCCAGCAGCTTGGTGGGGACCACTTACAATGAGCAGTTCTTC
>-|TRBD1|TRBJ2-7|TRBV6-1
CASSIRDRGPYEQYF
TGTGCCAGCAGTATCCGGGACAGGGGACCCTACGAGCAGTACTTC
>-|TRBD1|TRBJ2-1|TRBV7-3
CASSLGDRDVQFF
TGTGCCAGCAGCTTAGGGGACAGGGACGTTCAGTTCTTC
>-|TRBD1|TRBJ1-4|TRBV6-6
CASRRDRLEKLFF
TGTGCCAGCAGACGGGACAGGCTTGAAAAACTGTTTTTT
>-|-|TRBJ2-1|TRBV19
CASTRGDSSYNEQFF
TGTGCCAGTACCAGGGGGGATAGCTCCTACAATGAGCAGTTCTTC
>-|TRBD1|TRBJ2-5|TRBV19
CASSTGTGGVETQYF
TGTGCCAGTAGCACCGGGACAGGGGGCGTAGAGACCCAGTACTTC
>once|-|TRBJ2-3|TRBV15
CATSRATRGSTDTQYF
TGTGCCACCAGCAGAGCGACTAGAGGAAGCACAGATACGCAGTATTTT
>once|-|TRBJ2-3|TRBV7-6
CASSPGKGRQYF
TGTGCCAGCAGCCCAGGCAAGGGACGGCAGTATTTT
>few|-|TRBJ2-7|TRBV6-5
CASSRVEGEGGEQYF
TGTGCCAGCAGCCGCGTGGAGGGAGAGGGAGGAGAGCAGTACTTC
>-|-|TRBJ2-4|TRBV7-8
CASSLGGDRLAKNIQYF
TGTGCCAGCAGCTTAGGGGGGGACAGACTAGCCAAAAACATTCAGTACTTC
>-|-|TRBJ2-5|TRBV5-6
CASSFSETQYF
TGTGCCAGCAGCTTCTCAGAGACCCAGTACTTC
>-|TRBD2|TRBJ2-5|TRBV2
CASSVVLAGGNQETQYF
TGTGCCAGCAGTGTTGTCCTAGCGGGAGGGAACCAAGAGACCCAGTACTTC
>-|TRBD2|TRBJ2-1|TRBV5-1
CASSRGTSGSLEHPDEQFF
TGCGCCAGCAGCCGGGGGACTAGCGGGAGTCTCGAACACCCCGATGAGCAGTTCTTC
>-|-|TRBJ2-1|TRBV2
CASSDTGMSYNEQFF
TGTGCCAGCAGTGATACAGGGATGAGCTACAATGAGCAGTTCTTC
>-|-|TRBJ2-3|TRBV18
CASSHGGAATDTQYF
TGTGCCAGCTCACACGGTGGGGCGGCCACAGATACGCAGTATTTT
>once|TRBD2|TRBJ2-2|TRBV19
CASSPAGLARELFF
TGTGCCAGTAGTCCCGCGGGACTAGCCCGGGAGCTGTTTTTT
>-|-|TRBJ2-1|TRBV30
CAWSVGGVNEQFF
TGTGCCTGGAGTGTAGGGGGGGTAAATGAGCAGTTCTTC
>-|-|TRBJ2-4|TRBV7-2
CASSTGREKNIQYF
TGTGCCAGCAGCACAGGACGGGAGAAAAACATTCAGTACTTC
>-|-|TRBJ2-3|TRBV7-6
CASARNGGTDTQYF
TGTGCCAGCGCACGGAACGGGGGCACAGATACGCAGTATTTT
>-|-|TRBJ2-3|TRBV25-1
CASSEYGTTSPQYF
TGTGCCAGCAGTGAATATGGGACCACAAGTCCGCAGTATTTT
>-|TRBD2|TRBJ2-3|TRBV2
CASIKKREDGTDTQYF
TGTGCCAGCATTAAGAAGCGGGAGGATGGCACAGATACGCAGTATTTT
>-|-|TRBJ1-2|TRBV14
CASSKDPYGYTF
TGTGCCAGCAGCAAAGATCCGTATGGCTACACCTTC
>-|-|TRBJ1-2|TRBV7-2
CASTPKGLGYGYTF
TGTGCCAGCACCCCAAAAGGACTTGGCTATGGCTACACCTTC
>-|TRBD1|TRBJ2-1|TRBV5-6
CASSGFRDRAQGYNEQFF
TGTGCCAGCAGCGGTTTCCGGGACAGGGCTCAGGGCTACAATGAGCAGTTCTTC
>-|-|TRBJ1-4|TRBV30
CAWSVWGATNEKLFF
TGTGCCTGGAGTGTTTGGGGGGCAACTAATGAAAAACTGTTTTTT
>-|TRBD1|TRBJ2-7|TRBV6-5
CASSSTGTGGLEQYF
TGTGCCAGCAGTTCCACCGGGACAGGGGGCTTAGAGCAGTACTTC
>once|TRBD2|TRBJ2-3|TRBV11-2
CASSWTSGSSDTQYF
TGTGCCAGCAGCTGGACTAGCGGGAGTTCAGATACGCAGTATTTT
>-|-|TRBJ2-2|TRBV19
CASTLVPGELFF
TGTGCCAGTACCCTAGTTCCCGGGGAGCTGTTTTTT
>-|TRBD2|TRBJ2-7|TRBV19
CASSPLADSYEQYF
TGTGCCAGTAGTCCTCTAGCGGACTCCTACGAGCAGTACTTC
>once|-|TRBJ2-7|TRBV14
CASSQVRGSGEQYF
TGTGCCAGCAGCCAAGTTCGAGGGAGTGGCGAGCAGTACTTC
>-|TRBD2|TRBJ2-7|TRBV27
CASSLKPTRLAPAYEQYF
TGTGCCAGCAGTCTAAAACCCACCCGACTAGCGCCGGCCTACGAGCAGTACTTC
>once|TRBD1|TRBJ1-2|TRBV29-1
CSVDQGAGYGYTF
TGCAGCGTAGATCAGGGGGCTGGCTATGGCTACACCTTC
>few|-|TRBJ2-5|TRBV7-9
CASSLEVETQYF
TGTGCCAGCAGCTTAGAGGTGGAGACCCAGTACTTC
>-|-|TRBJ1-2|TRBV28
CASSSIYGYTF
TGTGCCAGCAGCTCAATTTATGGCTACACCTTC
>-|-|TRBJ2-7|TRBV7-2
CASTRGSPYEQYF
TGTGCCAGCACTAGAGGGAGTCCCTACGAGCAGTACTTC
>-|-|TRBJ2-7|TRBV14
CASSPIRDYEQYF
TGTGCCAGCAGTCCTATCCGGGACTACGAGCAGTACTTC
>-|-|TRBJ2-5|TRBV5-1
CASSLVAQETQYF
TGCGCCAGCAGCTTGGTTGCGCAAGAGACCCAGTACTTC
>once|TRBD2|TRBJ2-7|TRBV6-5
CASRYSGRAYEQYF
TGTGCCAGCCGGTATAGCGGGAGGGCCTACGAGCAGTACTTC
>-|TRBD2|TRBJ2-2|TRBV4-1
CASSQRLAGPNTGELFF
TGCGCCAGCAGCCAGAGACTAGCGGGACCTAACACCGGGGAGCTGTTTTTT
>-|TRBD1|TRBJ1-1|TRBV6-6
CASSPGTGFAFF
TGTGCCAGCAGCCCCGGGACAGGGTTTGCTTTCTTT
>-|TRBD1|TRBJ1-4|TRBV18
CASSPMDRTTNEKLFF
TGTGCCAGCTCACCAATGGACAGGACAACTAATGAAAAACTGTTTTTT
>once|-|TRBJ2-2|TRBV7-6
CASSPGRTTGELFF
TGTGCCAGCAGCCCCGGTAGGACCACCGGGGAGCTGTTTTTT
>once|-|TRBJ2-5|TRBV7-9
CASSLASGTQYF
TGTGCCAGCAGCTTAGCTTCCGGGACCCAGTACTTC
>-|TRBD1|TRBJ1-2|TRBV5-1
CASSFARTGYDYGYTF
TGCGCCAGCAGTTTTGCCCGGACAGGGTACGACTATGGCTACACCTTC
>-|TRBD1|TRBJ2-1|TRBV29-1
CSGGLGQGYYNEQFF
TGCAGCGGGGGCCTGGGACAGGGGTACTACAATGAGCAGTTCTTC
>-|-|TRBJ1-2|TRBV2
CASRNEGHLGYTF
TGTGCCAGCAGAAATGAGGGACATCTCGGCTACACCTTC
>-|TRBD1|TRBJ2-7|TRBV7-9
CASSRTGTGPYEQYF
TGTGCCAGCAGTCGGACCGGGACAGGGCCCTACGAGCAGTACTTC